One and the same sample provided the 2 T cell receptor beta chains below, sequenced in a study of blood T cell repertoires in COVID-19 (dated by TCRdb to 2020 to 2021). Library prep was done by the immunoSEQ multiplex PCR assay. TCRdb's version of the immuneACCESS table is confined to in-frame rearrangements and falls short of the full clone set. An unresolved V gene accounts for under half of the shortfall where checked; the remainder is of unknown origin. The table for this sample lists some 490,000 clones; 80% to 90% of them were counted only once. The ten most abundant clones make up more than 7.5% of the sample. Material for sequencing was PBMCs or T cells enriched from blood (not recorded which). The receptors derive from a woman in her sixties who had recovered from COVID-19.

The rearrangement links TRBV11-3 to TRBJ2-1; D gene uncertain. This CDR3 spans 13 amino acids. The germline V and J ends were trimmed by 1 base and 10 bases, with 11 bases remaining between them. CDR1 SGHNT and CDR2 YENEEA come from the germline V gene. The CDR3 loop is CASSLAVFQEQFF. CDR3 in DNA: TGTGCCAGCAGCTTAGCAGTGTTCCAGGAGCAGTTCTTC.

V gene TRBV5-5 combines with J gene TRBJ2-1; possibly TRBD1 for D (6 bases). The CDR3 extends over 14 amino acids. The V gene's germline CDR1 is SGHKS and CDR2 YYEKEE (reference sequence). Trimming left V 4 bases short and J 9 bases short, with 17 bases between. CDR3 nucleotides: TGTGCCAGCAGCCCCCTGGGGGCGTTGGGTGAGCAGTTCTTC. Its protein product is CASSPLGALGEQFF.